The entry below gives a single T cell receptor (beta chain) sequence along with its context. Its antigen is not identified. Unrecorded immune exposure was likely among donors, who were nominally healthy when sampled. CDR1 GTSNPN and CDR2 SVGIG come from the germline V gene (reference sequence). Trimming cost V 0 bases and J 6 bases, with 11 bases left between them. The CDR3 covers 13 residues. The data belong to a study of cytomegalovirus exposure and HLA in healthy donors. Study-wide results and limits: Versus the approximately 700-donor mean, an Asian-associated ancestry cluster reportedly showed fewer N-insertions in a later analysis. HLA alleles showed associations with about 17,000 TCR beta sequences in a later analysis, at a 0.05 false discovery rate.

With 60 Vbeta and 13 Jbeta primers, the PCR was carried out. Assay: immunoSEQ multiplex PCR; the TCRdb copy retains only in-frame clones and omits some. The sample holds about 180,000 clones, 70% to 80% seen once. The chain recombines TRBV30 with TRBJ1-1; D is possibly TRBD1 (6 bases). The sequence derives from a woman in her fifties or sixties in good health and CMV-seropositive. The sequencing input was PBMCs. In DNA form, the CDR3 reads TGTGCCTGGAGTGTACAGGGATCAGCTGAAGCTTTCTTT. Protein product: CAWSVQGSAEAFF.